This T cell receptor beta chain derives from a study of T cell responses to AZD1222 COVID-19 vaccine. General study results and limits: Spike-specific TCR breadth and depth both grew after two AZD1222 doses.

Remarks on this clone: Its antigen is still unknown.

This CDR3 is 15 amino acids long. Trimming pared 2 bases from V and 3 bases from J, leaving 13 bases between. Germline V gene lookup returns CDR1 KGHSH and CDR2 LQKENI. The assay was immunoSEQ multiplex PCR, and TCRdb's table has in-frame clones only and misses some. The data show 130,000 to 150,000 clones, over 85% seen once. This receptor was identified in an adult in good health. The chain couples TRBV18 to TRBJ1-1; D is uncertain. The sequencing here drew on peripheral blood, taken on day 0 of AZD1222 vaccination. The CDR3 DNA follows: TGTGCCAGCTCACCAACCGTGCTGGGCGACACTGAAGCTTTCTTT. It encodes CASSPTVLGDTEAFF.